This record concerns one T cell receptor (beta chain) sequence. It lacks a known antigen. Base qualities are not at hand, and no much larger clone is one base apart. The sample is drawn from a study of OX40 agonist ivuxolimab in advanced cancers. Regarding the study in general: The costimulatory receptor OX40 (CD134) was targeted by ivuxolimab, a fully human IgG2 agonistic monoclonal antibody. Partial responses were achieved by three dose-escalation patients, of whom one had hepatocellular carcinoma and two had cutaneous melanoma. Patients were allowed to have had prior anti-PD-1, anti-PD-L1 or anti-CTLA-4 therapy, and approximately 40% of the dose-escalation patients had previously received checkpoint inhibitors. Intravenous ivuxolimab was administered to patients every 2 weeks at six dose levels: 0.01, 0.1, 0.3, 1.5, 3 and 10 mg/kg. In the dose-escalation cohort, approximately 80% of patients were male, and the mean age was roughly 56 years with a range of roughly 20 to 80. Peripheral TCRbeta sequencing was intended to test whether TCR sequence diversity was altered and clonal T-cell expansion was caused by ivuxolimab. The paper covers the monotherapy dose-escalation part of the phase I ivuxolimab trial, which included N ≈ 50 patients. Of the 50 to 55 dose-escalation patients, hepatocellular carcinoma was present in approximately 20, melanoma in some 15, renal cell carcinoma in 9 and head and neck cancer in 9. Paper-wide results and their limitations: The antigen specificity of the peripheral T cells that underwent clonal expansion was not determined. At doses of 0.1 to 3.0 mg/kg, clonal expansion of both CD4+ and CD8+ blood T cells was observed from baseline to week 6. In partial responders in the 0.1-3.0 mg/kg groups, normalized peripheral clonal expansion was found to be among the lowest, especially among CD8+ T cells. Low levels of normalized T-cell clonal expansion were also seen in some patients who did not respond. After ivuxolimab, expanded clones were on average more numerous among CD8+ T cells than among CD4+ T cells.

The trial excluded patients who had a history of autoimmune disease or were on systemic immunosuppression. Peripheral blood for TCR sequencing was drawn from every dose cohort at baseline, at cycle 4 day 1 and at cycle 7 day 1. The samples were taken from a phase I, first-in-human, multicenter, open-label dose-escalation trial of ivuxolimab. The trial enrolled adults with locally advanced or metastatic head and neck squamous cell, hepatocellular, melanoma or renal cell carcinoma. Before TCR sequencing, CD4+ T cells and CD8+ T cells from peripheral blood were sorted into separate populations. Genomic DNA was extracted from sorted cells for sequencing of the TCRbeta CDR3 region. The immunoSEQ Assay was used to sequence the TCRbeta CDR3 regions. TCRdb stores this immuneACCESS table with in-frame sequences only. Part of the clones is absent; in the studies checked, under half of the shortfall reflects unresolved V genes, and no reason is known for the rest. Present in this sample are under 90,000 clones, approximately 90% of which were seen just once. Approximately 0.2% of the sample goes to the ten largest clones.

Here the sequenced sample was CD4+ or CD8+ T cells sorted from blood, taken in a trial of the OX40 agonist ivuxolimab. The origin of this receptor is an adult with an advanced solid tumor such as melanoma, head and neck, liver or kidney cancer.

The sequenced DNA: TGTGCCAGTAGTTCCCTCCAAGGGACAGTGAGCACCTTC. This sequence encodes CASSSLQGTVSTF. Rearrangement joined TRBV19 to TRBJ1-2; TRBD1 matches 7 bases in the middle. V is trimmed back by 5 bases and J by 13 bases, and the junction contains 13 bases that no gene match accounts for. Measured from the cysteine to the phenylalanine, the CDR3 is 13 residues long. The kept DNA is CDR3 alone, 39 bases in frame from the first base. According to the germline V gene (reference sequence), CDR1 reads LNHDA and CDR2 reads SQIVND.